Below, 8 T cell receptor beta chains from the same sample are listed, as sequenced in a study of cytomegalovirus exposure and HLA in healthy donors. PCR used 60 Vbeta primers and 13 Jbeta primers. Produced via immunoSEQ multiplex PCR; TCRdb's table is partial and in-frame only. Of approximately 160,000 clones listed, about 71% are singletons. Sequences were obtained from PBMCs. All receptors come from a man in his fifties or sixties in good health and CMV-seronegative.

The chain has TRBV18 and TRBJ1-1; D is unclear. V was shortened by 3 bases and J by 1 base, with 9 bases between the two germline ends. CDR1 KGHSH and CDR2 LQKENI come from the germline V gene. The CDR3 covers 14 residues. The CDR3 here is CASSPRQANTEAFF. In DNA, the CDR3 is TGTGCCAGCTCACCTAGGCAGGCGAACACTGAAGCTTTCTTT.

The rearrangement joins TRBV7-9 to TRBJ1-2; TRBD1 agrees at 8 bases. V lost 2 bases to trimming and J lost 4 bases; unmatched junction nucleotides: 9. Germline CDR1 SEHNR, CDR2 FQNEAQ (reference sequence). This CDR3 spans 16 amino acids. The CDR3: CASSLHLGQETYGYTF. CDR3 nucleotide sequence: TGTGCCAGCAGCTTACACTTGGGACAGGAGACCTATGGCTACACCTTC.

The genes are TRBV5-1 and TRBJ2-5; perhaps TRBD1 as D (5 bases). Trimming removed 1 base at V and 3 bases at J, with 13 bases between. Germline assignment: CDR1 SGHRS and CDR2 YFSETQ. This CDR3 spans 15 amino acids. The CDR3 DNA sequence: TGCGCCAGCAGCTTGAATCCAGGGTCGGAAGAGACCCAGTACTTC. This codes for CASSLNPGSEETQYF.

V is TRBV7-2 and J is TRBJ2-2; maybe TRBD1 (5 bases). Germline CDR1 reads SGHTA; CDR2 reads FQGNSA. V shed 1 base and J shed 0 bases, with 9 bases lying between them. CDR3 length equals 16 residues. The CDR3 sequence is CASSLVSGTNTGELFF. The CDR3 DNA reads TGTGCCAGCAGCTTAGTGTCAGGGACGAACACCGGGGAGCTGTTTTTT.

The chain links TRBV5-1 to TRBJ2-2; TRBD2 is a possible D gene (6 bases). CDR1 and CDR2 from the germline V gene are SGHRS and YFSETQ. Trimming stripped 0 bases from V and 4 bases from J, with 13 bases between. CDR3 length: 16 amino acids. CDR3 in DNA: TGCGCCAGCAGCTTGGCCGATCGGGGAGGCACCGGGGAGCTGTTTTTT. It is translated as CASSLADRGGTGELFF.

The chain combines TRBV10-1 with TRBJ2-7; TRBD1 is a possible D gene (6 bases). V was cut by 3 bases and J by 4 bases, with 13 bases left in between. The CDR3 totals 14 residues. Germline assignment: CDR1 WNHNN and CDR2 SYGVQD (reference sequence). CDR3 sequence reads: CASSDKQGHYEQYF. For the CDR3, the DNA is TGCGCCAGCAGTGATAAACAGGGCCATTACGAGCAGTACTTC.

The genes are TRBV5-1 and TRBJ1-3, with D possibly being TRBD1 (5 bases). With 4 bases removed from V and 0 bases from J, the gap between germline ends came to 14 bases. Germline assignment: CDR1 SGHRS and CDR2 YFSETQ. This CDR3 comprises 16 residues. The CDR3 loop is CASSRAGQGSGNTIYF. CDR3 DNA: TGCGCCAGCAGCAGGGCAGGGCAGGGCTCTGGAAACACCATATATTTT.

The J gene is TRBJ2-3, the V gene TRBV5-1; 7 bases map to TRBD2. The CDR3 loop spans 17 amino acids. V was pared by 1 base and J by 1 base, with 9 bases of the junction left unmatched. The germline gives CDR1 SGHRS, CDR2 YFSETQ. This chain's CDR3 is CASSLSSKAGGTDTQYF. The CDR3 DNA sequence: TGCGCCAGCAGCTTGAGTTCCAAGGCGGGGGGCACAGATACGCAGTATTTT.